This section outlines one TCR beta chain sequence together with its context. Its antigen is undetermined. The sample comes from a study of CD8+ T cells in alopecia areata. Study context: Treated patients swallowed 5 to 10 mg of oral tofacitinib twice daily. Tofacitinib therapy took 6 to 18 months; 6 months off drug came after. Study results and limitations: Across lesional scalp, and particularly alopecia totalis/universalis, clonality surpassed that of normal scalp. Scalp specimens additionally yield sequences from normal skin's resident alphabeta T cells.

The ends were cut back, 2 bases at V and 2 bases at J, with 6 bases in the middle. The CDR3 has 13 amino acids. Germline assignment: CDR1 SGHVS and CDR2 FQNEAQ. It was from alopecia areata patients that lesional scalp punch biopsies and peripheral blood were collected. Sequencing relied on a cDNA template that was reverse transcribed from extracted RNA. Only in-frame clones appear in the TCRdb table, and some are missing; sequencing was by immunoSEQ multiplex PCR. The table lists over 15,000 clones, around 66% of them singletons. The V gene is TRBV7-8, the J gene TRBJ2-5, with D unresolved. Sequenced material: skin, taken at week 0. This receptor was identified in a human donor with alopecia areata. The DNA for the CDR3 is TGTGCCAGCAGCTTAAACAGACAAGAGACCCAGTACTTC. Amino acid sequence: CASSLNRQETQYF. Based on the CDR3 plus reference TRBV7-8 and TRBJ2-5, the full variable domain is GAGVSQSPRYKVAKRGQDVALRCDPISGHVSLFWYQQALGQGPEFLTYFQNEAQLDKSGLPSDRFFAERPEGSVSTLKIQRTQQEDSAVYLCASSLNRQETQYFGPGTRLLVL.